This T cell receptor (beta chain) was captured by sequencing in a study of blood T cell repertoires in COVID-19. At the level of the study: The United States, Italy and Spain were the sources of the acute and convalescent COVID-19 samples.

In the authors' methods: Reference gene primer amplification gave nucleated cell count estimates. The data were produced by immunoSEQ multiplex PCR, yet TCRdb's version contains in-frame clones alone and is incomplete. V and J calls and clone size are copied from that table; D and trimming were computed from the DNA. Counted here are 68,000 or so clones, 88% occurring once; the ten biggest clones make up approximately 6.8%. Germline trimming cut 4 bases from V and 1 base from J; bases unmatched to any gene: 1. CDR3 size: 15 residues. Germline CDR1 is WSHSY and CDR2 is SAAADI. The V gene is TRBV10-2, the J gene TRBJ1-3; TRBD1 matches 10 bases. Sequencing was carried out using peripheral blood. The receptor's source is a woman aged 70-85 years with acute or convalescent COVID-19. The CDR3 here is CASSGGQGSGNTIYF. The CDR3 bases are TGCGCCAGCAGTGGGGGACAGGGGTCTGGAAACACCATATATTTT.